What follows is one T cell receptor beta chain and its context. The entry originates in a study of cytomegalovirus exposure and HLA in healthy donors. Both 60 Vbeta primers and 13 Jbeta primers went into the PCR. The data were produced by immunoSEQ multiplex PCR, yet TCRdb's version contains in-frame clones alone and is incomplete. The data contain approximately 180,000 clones, 80% to 85% of them seen just once; the ten biggest clones take up about 1.7%. The sample comprised PBMCs. The receptor was derived from a woman under 30 in good health and CMV-seronegative.

Written as DNA, the CDR3 is TGTGCCAGCAGCGTAGTGGCAGGGGAGACCCAGTACTTC. Translated, it gives CASSVVAGETQYF. V usage is TRBV9 and J usage is TRBJ2-5; maybe TRBD1 (5 bases). The V end was cut by 0 bases, the J end by 5 bases, with 8 bases between. The V gene's germline CDR1 is SGDLS and CDR2 YYNGEE. The CDR3 is made up of 13 amino acids.